One sample yielded the 29 T cell receptor beta chains listed below, sequenced in a study of blood T cell repertoires in COVID-19. The assay was immunoSEQ multiplex PCR, and TCRdb's table has in-frame clones only and misses some. The table records fewer than 300,000 clones, approximately 90% of them present only once. The sample comprised peripheral blood. Receptors originate from a woman under 40 with COVID-19, enrolled during active disease.

This clone occurred a few times. In DNA, the CDR3 is TGCAGCACAATAGCGGGAGGAGGTAATGAGCAGTTCTTC. Translated: CSTIAGGGNEQFF. This chain joins TRBV29-1 and TRBJ2-1, with 10 bases that match TRBD2. With 8 bases clipped from V and 7 bases from J, the junction kept 8 bases outside the gene matches. CDR3 length: 13 residues. In germline, CDR1 is SQVTM, CDR2 ANQGSEA.

The chain has TRBV18 and TRBJ1-6, with D tentatively TRBD1 (5 bases). The CDR3 is made up of 14 amino acids. Germline-derived CDR1 and CDR2 are KGHSH and LQKENI. The germline V and J ends were trimmed by 6 bases and 9 bases, with 15 bases remaining between them. CDR3 residues: CASSSGLLGSPLHF. The CDR3 DNA follows: TGTGCCAGCTCCTCGGGACTTCTGGGTTCACCCCTCCACTTT. The full variable domain, in which reference TRBV18 and TRBJ1-6 provide the parts outside the CDR3, is NAGVMQNPRHLVRRRGQEARLRCSPMKGHSHVYWYRQLPEEGLKFMVYLQKENIIDESGMPKERFSAEFPKEGPSILRIQQVVRGDSAAYFCASSSGLLGSPLHFGNGTRLTVT.

In this sample, this clone turned up once. The gene calls are TRBV7-9 and TRBJ2-2; maybe TRBD2 (6 bases). Germline V gives CDR1 SEHNR, CDR2 FQNEAQ (reference sequence). V was trimmed by 4 bases and J by 0 bases, leaving 12 bases between them. This CDR3 spans 16 amino acids. CDR3 sequence reads: CASSSSPGANTGELFF. The DNA for the CDR3 is TGTGCCAGCAGCTCCAGCCCGGGGGCGAACACCGGGGAGCTGTTTTTT.

The chain is built from TRBV3-1 (or the pseudogene TRBV3-2) and TRBJ2-1, with D possibly being TRBD2 (6 bases). Trimming left V 0 bases short and J 3 bases short, with 9 bases between. Looked up from germline, CDR1 is LGHDT and CDR2 is YNNKEL (reference sequence). This CDR3 has 15 residues. CDR3 region: CASSQDLRDYNEQFF. Written as DNA, the CDR3 is TGTGCCAGCAGCCAAGATCTGCGGGACTACAATGAGCAGTTCTTC.

V usage is TRBV4-1 and J usage is TRBJ1-2; 7 bases agree with TRBD1. V trimming: 7 bases; J trimming: 1 base; junction bases outside the gene matches: 12. CDR1 is MGHRA and CDR2 is YSYEKL in the germline V gene. The CDR3 sequence is 16 residues long. CDR3 loop: CASTPRQGGSNYGYTF. Here the CDR3 DNA reads TGCGCCAGCACCCCGCGACAGGGTGGCAGTAACTATGGCTACACCTTC.

CDR3 sequence reads: CAWSVEGGTEAFF. In nucleotides, the CDR3 is TGTGCCTGGAGTGTAGAGGGAGGCACTGAAGCTTTCTTT. The J gene is TRBJ1-1, the V gene TRBV30; D call uncertain. The CDR3 sequence is 13 residues long. V dropped 0 bases and J dropped 4 bases, with 9 bases sitting between them. Germline assignment: CDR1 GTSNPN and CDR2 SVGIG (reference sequence).

The chain has TRBV28 and TRBJ2-7; TRBD1 agrees at 8 bases. Germline values: CDR1 MDHEN, CDR2 SYDVKM. The CDR3 runs 14 residues. Germline trimming cut 5 bases from V and 5 bases from J; bases unmatched to any gene: 8. The CDR3 nucleotides are TGTGCCAGCAGTCCCAGGGGGCTTAGCGACGAGCAGTACTTC. It is translated as CASSPRGLSDEQYF.

This rearrangement joins TRBV7-9 to TRBJ2-1; the match to TRBD2 covers 14 bases. This CDR3 is 18 amino acids long. Germline V CDR1 and CDR2: SEHNR, FQNEAQ (reference sequence). V shed 0 bases, J shed 5 bases, and the junction held 6 bases outside the gene matches. The CDR3 coding sequence is TGTGCCAGCAGCTTAGCAGGGACTAGCGGGAGCGTGGACAATGAGCAGTTCTTC. The encoded protein is CASSLAGTSGSVDNEQFF.

This clone was recorded only once. The rearrangement links TRBV30 to TRBJ1-2; possibly TRBD1 for D (6 bases). V shed 0 bases and J shed 4 bases, with 15 bases lying between them. CDR3 length: 15 residues. Looked up from germline, CDR1 is GTSNPN and CDR2 is SVGIG (reference sequence). The CDR3 loop reads CAWSVKGGPGYGYTF. The CDR3 nucleotides are TGTGCCTGGAGTGTAAAGGGGGGGCCCGGCTATGGCTACACCTTC.

The rearrangement joins TRBV30 to TRBJ1-1; 9 bases agree with TRBD1. The CDR3 has 12 residues. Germline assignment: CDR1 GTSNPN and CDR2 SVGIG (reference sequence). V shed 6 bases, J shed 11 bases, and the junction held 10 bases outside the gene matches. This CDR3 is CACSGQGQFAFF. DNA for the CDR3: TGTGCCTGTTCCGGACAGGGGCAATTCGCTTTCTTT.

This clone was observed a single time. The genes are TRBV3-1 (or the pseudogene TRBV3-2) and TRBJ2-1; TRBD2 aligns across 10 bases. CDR3 length equals 16 residues. Unmatched junction bases numbered 5, after V lost 1 base and J lost 5 bases. Germline loops: CDR1 LGHDT, CDR2 YNNKEL (reference sequence). This CDR3 is CASSQGASGRDNEQFF. The CDR3 DNA reads TGTGCCAGCAGCCAAGGGGCTAGCGGGAGAGACAATGAGCAGTTCTTC.

The rearrangement links TRBV27 to TRBJ2-6; 8 nucleotides match TRBD2. Trimming at V came to 4 bases and at J to 0 bases, leaving 14 bases not matched to a gene. Germline values: CDR1 MNHEY, CDR2 SMNVEV (reference sequence). CDR3 length: 20 residues. The CDR3, as DNA: TGTGCCAGCAGTTCTCTAACTCGGGGGGGCTCTCCCTCTGGGGCCAACGTCCTGACTTTC. Encoded protein: CASSSLTRGGSPSGANVLTF.

Remarks on this clone: Other DNA sequences of this sample code for an identical CDR3. The rearrangement links TRBV5-6 to TRBJ1-5; a possible D gene is TRBD1 (6 bases). Trimming removed 0 bases at V and 5 bases at J, with 12 bases between. From germline, CDR1 is SGHDT and CDR2 YYEEEE. The CDR3 totals 15 residues. The CDR3 is CASSLGGRGDQPQHF. CDR3 nucleotides: TGTGCCAGCAGCTTGGGGGGCAGGGGTGATCAGCCCCAGCATTTT.

J is TRBJ2-3 and V is TRBV10-2; weak D call: TRBD2 (6 bases). The V end lost 8 bases, the J end lost 1 base, and 19 bases lay between the germline ends. The CDR3 length is 16 residues. Germline values: CDR1 WSHSY, CDR2 SAAADI. This CDR3 reads CASCGDGKRGTDTQYF. CDR3 nucleotides: TGCGCCAGCTGCGGGGATGGGAAGAGGGGCACAGATACGCAGTATTTT.

This clone was seen only a few times. V and J are TRBV7-2 and TRBJ2-2; TRBD2 matches at 8 bases. Trimming at V came to 5 bases and at J to 5 bases, leaving 13 bases not matched to a gene. This CDR3 has 17 amino acids. Germline CDR1 reads SGHTA; CDR2 reads FQGNSA. The CDR3 coding sequence is TGTGCCAGCAGCCCAAGACTAGCGAGAGGAGATACCGGGGAGCTGTTTTTT. It encodes CASSPRLARGDTGELFF.

This chain connects TRBV28 to TRBJ2-7; D may be TRBD1 (5 bases). V was clipped by 5 bases and J by 2 bases, with 13 bases between them. In germline, CDR1 is MDHEN, CDR2 SYDVKM. This CDR3 region has 14 residues. CDR3 coding DNA: TGTGCCAGCAGTGTCCGCGGCAGGGCCTACGAGCAGTACTTC. Translating it yields CASSVRGRAYEQYF.

The chain employs TRBV7-2 and TRBJ2-7; 8 bases match TRBD2. Germline V CDR1 and CDR2: SGHTA, FQGNSA. The V segment lost 5 bases and the J segment 0 bases; nucleotides outside the gene matches: 15. This CDR3 has 18 amino acids. The CDR3, as DNA: TGTGCCAGCAGCCATCCTCGAAGGGCAGCGGGGGTCTCCTACGAGCAGTACTTC. This encodes CASSHPRRAAGVSYEQYF. The full variable domain, rest sourced from reference TRBV7-2 and TRBJ2-7, is GAGVSQSPSNKVTEKGKDVELRCDPISGHTALYWYRQSLGQGLEFLIYFQGNSAPDKSGLPSDRFSAERTGGSVSTLTIQRTQQEDSAVYLCASSHPRRAAGVSYEQYFGPGTRLTVT.

This rearrangement joins TRBV6-5 to TRBJ2-7; a weak D match, TRBD1 (6 bases). This CDR3 has 14 amino acids. Germline V gene data show CDR1 as MNHEY and CDR2 as SVGAGI. Trimming cost V 6 bases and J 5 bases, with 17 bases left between them. CDR3 DNA: TGTGCCAGCAGACGACCAGGGGAAATGGACGAGCAGTACTTC. This sequence encodes CASRRPGEMDEQYF.

J is TRBJ2-7 and V is TRBV29-1; D gene ambiguous. Trimming cost V 4 bases and J 4 bases, with 14 bases left between them. This CDR3 contains 13 residues. Germline V gene data show CDR1 as SQVTM and CDR2 as ANQGSEA. The CDR3 nucleotides are TGCAGCGTTGTATCCCCACCTCTATACGAGCAGTACTTC. The encoded protein is CSVVSPPLYEQYF.

This sequence joins TRBV7-9 and TRBJ2-1; possible D gene TRBD2, 6 bases. This CDR3 contains 15 residues. Germline-derived CDR1 and CDR2 are SEHNR and FQNEAQ (reference sequence). V shed 6 bases and J shed 2 bases, with 14 bases lying between them. In DNA form, the CDR3 reads TGTGCCAGCAGTTCATCTAGCGCCCCCTACAATGAGCAGTTCTTC. Its translation is CASSSSSAPYNEQFF.

The chain uses TRBV7-9 and TRBJ1-4, with D possibly being TRBD1 (5 bases). V lost 1 base, J lost 8 bases, and 11 bases lay in between. Germline V gene data show CDR1 as SEHNR and CDR2 as FQNEAQ (reference sequence). The CDR3 sequence is 14 residues long. In DNA form, the CDR3 reads TGTGCCAGCAGCTTAGATGGGGGGAGCGAAAAACTGTTTTTT. It yields the protein CASSLDGGSEKLFF.

The chain is built from TRBV19 and TRBJ1-1; 8 bases are a match to TRBD1. CDR3 length equals 13 residues. The J segment lost 3 bases and the V segment lost 8 bases, leaving 5 bases of the junction unmatched. Looked up from germline, CDR1 is LNHDA and CDR2 is SQIVND (reference sequence). CDR3 amino acids: CASATGEHTEAFF. The CDR3 DNA is TGTGCCAGTGCGACAGGGGAGCACACTGAAGCTTTCTTT.

The V call is TRBV29-1, the J call TRBJ2-1; D is possibly TRBD2 (6 bases). Germline loops: CDR1 SQVTM, CDR2 ANQGSEA. V was trimmed by 3 bases and J by 3 bases, leaving 15 bases between them. The CDR3 length is 15 residues. For the CDR3, the DNA is TGCAGCGTTGATCGTCCGCGGGAAAGCTACAATGAGCAGTTCTTC. It encodes CSVDRPRESYNEQFF.

The chain employs TRBV5-4 and TRBJ1-2; 7 nucleotides agree with TRBD1. Germline V gene sequence: CDR1 SGHNT, CDR2 YYREEE (reference sequence). This CDR3 comprises 13 residues. V was pared by 3 bases and J by 8 bases, with 7 bases of the junction left unmatched. This CDR3 reads CASSSTGKSGYTF. DNA for the CDR3: TGTGCCAGCAGCTCGACAGGGAAGTCCGGCTACACCTTC.

The genes are TRBV19 and TRBJ1-5, with TRBD1 identical over 9 bases. Germline V gene lookup returns CDR1 LNHDA and CDR2 SQIVND (reference sequence). The CDR3 spans 15 residues. V dropped 9 bases and J dropped 1; count of bases not matched to a gene: 7. The chain's CDR3 is CASSPGQGSNQPQHF. CDR3 sequence (DNA): TGTGCCAGCTCACCGGGACAGGGAAGCAATCAGCCCCAGCATTTT.

The gene calls are TRBV6-5 and TRBJ1-2; D is uncertain. CDR3 length: 15 amino acids. Germline values: CDR1 MNHEY, CDR2 SVGAGI. V shed 0 bases and J shed 8 bases, with 16 bases lying between them. The CDR3 sequence is CASSYSIGFRGGYTF. The CDR3 DNA is TGTGCCAGCAGTTACTCGATAGGGTTCCGCGGGGGCTACACCTTC.

This chain connects TRBV2 to TRBJ2-7; 9 nucleotides align to TRBD2. With 2 bases clipped from V and 3 bases from J, the junction kept 5 bases outside the gene matches. The CDR3 totals 15 residues. Germline V gene data show CDR1 as SNHLY and CDR2 as FYNNEI. The CDR3 sequence: CASSESLAGFYEQYF. CDR3 DNA sequence: TGTGCCAGCAGTGAATCACTAGCGGGTTTCTACGAGCAGTACTTC.

The chain combines TRBV15 with TRBJ2-2; D is possibly TRBD1 (6 bases). V was shortened by 7 bases and J by 5 bases, with 11 bases between the two germline ends. In germline, CDR1 is LNHNV, CDR2 YYDKDF (reference sequence). The CDR3 loop spans 13 amino acids. DNA for the CDR3: TGTGCCACCACCGGGGACAAGACCGGGGAGCTGTTTTTT. As protein: CATTGDKTGELFF. Variable domain in full (rest from reference TRBV15 and TRBJ2-2): DAMVIQNPRYQVTQFGKPVTLSCSQTLNHNVMYWYQQKSSQAPKLLFHYYDKDFNNEADTPDNFQSRRPNTSFCFLDIRSPGLGDTAMYLCATTGDKTGELFFGEGSRLTVL.

The genes are TRBV6-6 and TRBJ2-7, with TRBD1 matching 7 bases. The germline V gene has CDR1 MNHNY and CDR2 SVGAGI (reference sequence). V trimming: 6 bases; J trimming: 5 bases; junction bases outside the gene matches: 7. CDR3 length: 13 amino acids. The CDR3 sequence: CASSRVGGNEQYF. For the CDR3, the DNA is TGTGCCAGCAGCCGGGTAGGGGGCAACGAGCAGTACTTC.